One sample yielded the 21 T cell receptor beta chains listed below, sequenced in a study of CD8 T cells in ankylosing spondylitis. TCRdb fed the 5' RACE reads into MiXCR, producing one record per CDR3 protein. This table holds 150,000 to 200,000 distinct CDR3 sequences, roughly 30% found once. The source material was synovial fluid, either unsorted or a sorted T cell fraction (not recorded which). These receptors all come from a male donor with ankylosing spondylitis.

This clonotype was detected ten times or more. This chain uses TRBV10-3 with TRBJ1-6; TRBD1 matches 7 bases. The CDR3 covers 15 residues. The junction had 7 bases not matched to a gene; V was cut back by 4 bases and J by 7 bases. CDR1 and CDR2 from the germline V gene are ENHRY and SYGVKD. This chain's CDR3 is CAISAGQEPNSPLHF. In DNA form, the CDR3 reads TGTGCCATCAGTGCCGGACAGGAACCGAATTCACCCCTCCACTTT.

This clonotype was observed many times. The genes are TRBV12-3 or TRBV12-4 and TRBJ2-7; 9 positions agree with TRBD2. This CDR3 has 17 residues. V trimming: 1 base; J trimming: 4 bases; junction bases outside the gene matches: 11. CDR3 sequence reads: CASSLEVQSSGAYEQYF. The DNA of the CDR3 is TGTGCCAGCAGTTTAGAGGTCCAGTCTAGCGGGGCTTACGAGCAGTACTTC.

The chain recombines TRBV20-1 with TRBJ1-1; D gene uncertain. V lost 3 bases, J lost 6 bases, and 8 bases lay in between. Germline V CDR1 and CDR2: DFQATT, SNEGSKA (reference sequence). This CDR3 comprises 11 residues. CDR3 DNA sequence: TGCAGTGCTAGGAGGAGTTCTGAAGCTTTCTTT. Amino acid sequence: CSARRSSEAFF.

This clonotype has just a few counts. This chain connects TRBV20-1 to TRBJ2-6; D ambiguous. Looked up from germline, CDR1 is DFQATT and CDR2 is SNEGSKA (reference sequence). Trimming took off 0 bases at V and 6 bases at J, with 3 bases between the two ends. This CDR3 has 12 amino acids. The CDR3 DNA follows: TGCAGTGCTAGAGATCCGGCCAACGTCCTGACTTTC. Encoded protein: CSARDPANVLTF.

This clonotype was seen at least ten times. CDR3 sequence (DNA): TGTGCCAGCAGTTATGGGATCGGGGGCGAGAAGCAGTACTTC. This gives the protein CASSYGIGGEKQYF. The gene calls are TRBV6-5 and TRBJ2-7; perhaps D is TRBD1 or TRBD2 (6 bases each). The CDR3 totals 14 residues. The germline gives CDR1 MNHEY, CDR2 SVGAGI. V was cut by 3 bases and J by 8 bases, with 17 bases left in between.

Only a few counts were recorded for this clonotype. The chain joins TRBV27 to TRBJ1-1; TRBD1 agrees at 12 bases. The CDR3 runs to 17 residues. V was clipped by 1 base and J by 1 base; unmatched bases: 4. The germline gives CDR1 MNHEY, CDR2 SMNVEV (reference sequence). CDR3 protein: CASSLYRDRGRNTEAFF. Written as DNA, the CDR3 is TGTGCCAGCAGTTTATACCGGGACAGGGGGCGGAACACTGAAGCTTTCTTT.

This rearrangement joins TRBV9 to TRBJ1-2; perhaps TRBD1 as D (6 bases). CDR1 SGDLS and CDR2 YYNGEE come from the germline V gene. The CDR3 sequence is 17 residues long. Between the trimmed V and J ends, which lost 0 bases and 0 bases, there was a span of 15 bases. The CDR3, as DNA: TGTGCCAGCAGCGTAGGGGATGGGGGCGATTCTAACTATGGCTACACCTTC. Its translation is CASSVGDGGDSNYGYTF.

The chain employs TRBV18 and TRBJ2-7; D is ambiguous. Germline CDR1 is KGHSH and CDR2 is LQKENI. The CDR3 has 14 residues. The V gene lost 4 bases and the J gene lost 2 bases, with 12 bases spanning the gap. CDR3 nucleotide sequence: TGTGCCAGCTCACTCCTTGGCACAGCCTACGAGCAGTACTTC. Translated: CASSLLGTAYEQYF.

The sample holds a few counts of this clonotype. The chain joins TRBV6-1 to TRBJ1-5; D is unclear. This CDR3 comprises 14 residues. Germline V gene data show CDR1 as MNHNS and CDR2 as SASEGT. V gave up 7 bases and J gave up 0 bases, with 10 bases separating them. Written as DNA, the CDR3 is TGTGCCAGCACGGGAGCTAATAGCAATCAGCCCCAGCATTTT. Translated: CASTGANSNQPQHF.

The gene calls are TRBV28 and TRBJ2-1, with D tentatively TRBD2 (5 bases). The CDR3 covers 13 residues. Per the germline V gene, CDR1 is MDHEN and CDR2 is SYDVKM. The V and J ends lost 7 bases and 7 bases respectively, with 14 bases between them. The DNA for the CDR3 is TGTGCCAGCACCGACTATTTTTTGAATGAGCAGTTCTTC. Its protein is CASTDYFLNEQFF.

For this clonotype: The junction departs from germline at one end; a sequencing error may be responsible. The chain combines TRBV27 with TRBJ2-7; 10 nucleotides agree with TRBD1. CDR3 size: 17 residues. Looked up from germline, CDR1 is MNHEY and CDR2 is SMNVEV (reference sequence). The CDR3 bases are TGTGCCAGCAGCTTATATGAACCGGGACAGGGGTCCTACGAGCAGTACTTC. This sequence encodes CASSLYEPGQGSYEQYF.

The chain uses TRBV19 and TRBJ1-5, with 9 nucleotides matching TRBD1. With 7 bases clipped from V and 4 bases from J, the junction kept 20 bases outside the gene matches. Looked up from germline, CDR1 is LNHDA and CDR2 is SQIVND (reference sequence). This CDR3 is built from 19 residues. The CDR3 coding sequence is TGTGCCAGTACTCCCCGGACAGGGGACCACTATAGCTCAAATCAGCCCCAGCATTTT. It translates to CASTPRTGDHYSSNQPQHF.

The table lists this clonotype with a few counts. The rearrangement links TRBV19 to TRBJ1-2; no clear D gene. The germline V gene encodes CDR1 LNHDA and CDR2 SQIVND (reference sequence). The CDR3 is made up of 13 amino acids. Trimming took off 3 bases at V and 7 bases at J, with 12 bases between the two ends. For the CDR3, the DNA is TGTGCCAGTAGTATCCGGCACTCCAGTGGCTACACCTTC. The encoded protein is CASSIRHSSGYTF. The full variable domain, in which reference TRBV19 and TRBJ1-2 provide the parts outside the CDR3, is DGGITQSPKYLFRKEGQNVTLSCEQNLNHDAMYWYRQDPGQGLRLIYYSQIVNDFQKGDIAEGYSVSREKKESFPLTVTSAQKNPTAFYLCASSIRHSSGYTFGSGTRLTVV.

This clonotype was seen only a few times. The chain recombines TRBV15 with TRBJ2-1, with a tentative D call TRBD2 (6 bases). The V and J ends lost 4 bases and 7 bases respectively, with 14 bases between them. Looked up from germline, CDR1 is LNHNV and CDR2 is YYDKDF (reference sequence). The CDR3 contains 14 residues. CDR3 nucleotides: TGTGCCACCAGCATCCCCGGGGGAGGTAATGAGCAGTTCTTC. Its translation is CATSIPGGGNEQFF.

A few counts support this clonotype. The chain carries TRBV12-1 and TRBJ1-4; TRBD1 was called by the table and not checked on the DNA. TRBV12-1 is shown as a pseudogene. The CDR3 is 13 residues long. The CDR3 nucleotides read TGTGCCAGCAGCGTCAGGGGGAATGAAAAACTGTTTTTT. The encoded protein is CASSVRGNEKLFF.

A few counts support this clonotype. This CDR3 is CSAWIGETQYF. The CDR3 bases are TGCAGTGCTTGGATAGGAGAGACCCAGTACTTC. The gene calls are TRBV20-1 and TRBJ2-5; no definite D call. The germline V and J ends were trimmed by 5 bases and 4 bases, with 8 bases remaining between them. The CDR3 is made up of 11 amino acids. CDR1 DFQATT and CDR2 SNEGSKA come from the germline V gene (reference sequence).

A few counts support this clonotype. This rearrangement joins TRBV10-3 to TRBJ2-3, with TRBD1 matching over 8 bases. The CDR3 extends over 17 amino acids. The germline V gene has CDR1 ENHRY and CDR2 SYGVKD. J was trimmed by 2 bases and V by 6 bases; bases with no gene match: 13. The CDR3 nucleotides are TGTGCCATCAGCGGCACCAAGGGACAGGAGACCACAGATACGCAGTATTTT. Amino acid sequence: CAISGTKGQETTDTQYF.

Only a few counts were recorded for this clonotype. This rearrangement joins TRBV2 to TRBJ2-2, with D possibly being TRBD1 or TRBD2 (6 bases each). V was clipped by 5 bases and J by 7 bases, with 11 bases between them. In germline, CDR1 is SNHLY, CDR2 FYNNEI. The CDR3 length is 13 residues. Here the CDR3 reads CASSRGGHGELFF. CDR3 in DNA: TGTGCCAGCAGTAGAGGGGGGCACGGGGAGCTGTTTTTT.

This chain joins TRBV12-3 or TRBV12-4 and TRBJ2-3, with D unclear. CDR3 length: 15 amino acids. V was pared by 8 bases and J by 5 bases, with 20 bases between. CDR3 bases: TGTGCCAGCCAGCCGGGCCCAAGCTGGGGAGATACGCAGTATTTT. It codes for CASQPGPSWGDTQYF.

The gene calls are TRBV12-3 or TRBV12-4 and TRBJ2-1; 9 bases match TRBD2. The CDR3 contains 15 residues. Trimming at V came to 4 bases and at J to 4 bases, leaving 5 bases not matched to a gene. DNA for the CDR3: TGTGCCAGCAGTTCACGGACTAGCGATTACAATGAGCAGTTCTTC. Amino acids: CASSSRTSDYNEQFF.

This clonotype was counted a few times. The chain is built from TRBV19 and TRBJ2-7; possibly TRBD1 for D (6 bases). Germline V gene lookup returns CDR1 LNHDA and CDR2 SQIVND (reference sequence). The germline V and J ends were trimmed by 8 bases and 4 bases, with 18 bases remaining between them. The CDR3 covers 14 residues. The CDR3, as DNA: TGTGCCAGTCGGCAGGGGACCAAATCTTACGAGCAGTACTTC. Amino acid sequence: CASRQGTKSYEQYF.